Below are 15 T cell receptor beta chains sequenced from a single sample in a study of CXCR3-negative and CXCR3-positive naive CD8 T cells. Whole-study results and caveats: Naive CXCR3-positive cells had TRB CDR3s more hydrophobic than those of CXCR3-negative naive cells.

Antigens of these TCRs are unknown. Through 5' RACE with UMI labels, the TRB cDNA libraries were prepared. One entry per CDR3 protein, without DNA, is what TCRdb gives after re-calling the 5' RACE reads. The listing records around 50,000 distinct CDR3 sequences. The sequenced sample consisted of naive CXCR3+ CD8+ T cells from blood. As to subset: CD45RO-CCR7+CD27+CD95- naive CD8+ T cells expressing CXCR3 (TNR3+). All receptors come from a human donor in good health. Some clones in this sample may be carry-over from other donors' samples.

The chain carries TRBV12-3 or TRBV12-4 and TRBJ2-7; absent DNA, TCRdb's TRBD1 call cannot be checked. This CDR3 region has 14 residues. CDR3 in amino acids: CASSLWGSSYEQYF.

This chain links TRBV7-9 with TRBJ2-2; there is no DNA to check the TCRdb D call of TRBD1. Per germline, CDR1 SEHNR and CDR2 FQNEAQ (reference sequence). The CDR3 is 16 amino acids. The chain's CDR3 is CASSYPRGEGTGELFF.

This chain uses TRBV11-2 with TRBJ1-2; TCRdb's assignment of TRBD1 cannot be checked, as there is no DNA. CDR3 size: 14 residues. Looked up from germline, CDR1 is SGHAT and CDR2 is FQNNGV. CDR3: CASSLVGQGGGYTF.

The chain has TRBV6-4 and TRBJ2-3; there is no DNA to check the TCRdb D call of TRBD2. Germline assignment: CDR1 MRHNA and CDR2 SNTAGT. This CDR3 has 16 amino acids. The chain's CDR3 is CASSSSGTSAADTQYF.

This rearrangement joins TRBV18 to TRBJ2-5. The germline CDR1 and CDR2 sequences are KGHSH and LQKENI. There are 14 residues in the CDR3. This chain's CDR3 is CASSPPSDWEPLYF.

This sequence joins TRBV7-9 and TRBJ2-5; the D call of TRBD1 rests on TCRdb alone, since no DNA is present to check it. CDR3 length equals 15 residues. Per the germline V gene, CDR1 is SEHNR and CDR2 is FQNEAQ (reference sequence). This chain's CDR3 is CASSLTGQPKETQYF.

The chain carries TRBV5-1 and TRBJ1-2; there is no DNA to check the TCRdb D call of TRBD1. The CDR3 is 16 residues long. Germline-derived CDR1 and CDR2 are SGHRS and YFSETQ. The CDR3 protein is CASRVETQGADYGYTF.

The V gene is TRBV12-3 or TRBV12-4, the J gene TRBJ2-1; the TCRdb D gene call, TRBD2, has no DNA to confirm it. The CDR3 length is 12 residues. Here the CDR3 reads CASGGGFGEQFF.

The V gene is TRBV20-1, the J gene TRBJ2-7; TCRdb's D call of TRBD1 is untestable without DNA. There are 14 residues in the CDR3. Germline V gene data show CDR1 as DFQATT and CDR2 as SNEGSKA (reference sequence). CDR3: CSALPRDTYYEQYF.

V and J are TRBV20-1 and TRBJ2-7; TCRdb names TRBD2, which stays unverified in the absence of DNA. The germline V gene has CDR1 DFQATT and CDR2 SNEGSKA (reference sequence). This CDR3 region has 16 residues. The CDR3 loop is CSARPGLAGPTYEQYF.

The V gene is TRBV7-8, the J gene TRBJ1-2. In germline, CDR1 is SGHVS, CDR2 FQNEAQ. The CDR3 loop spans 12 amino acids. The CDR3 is CASSLDGVGYTF. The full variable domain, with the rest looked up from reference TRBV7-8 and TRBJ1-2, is GAGVSQSPRYKVAKRGQDVALRCDPISGHVSLFWYQQALGQGPEFLTYFQNEAQLDKSGLPSDRFFAERPEGSVSTLKIQRTQQEDSAVYLCASSLDGVGYTFGSGTRLTVV.

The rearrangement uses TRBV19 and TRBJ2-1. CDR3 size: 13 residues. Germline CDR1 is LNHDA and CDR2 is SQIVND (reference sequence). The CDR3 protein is CASIGISYNEQFF.

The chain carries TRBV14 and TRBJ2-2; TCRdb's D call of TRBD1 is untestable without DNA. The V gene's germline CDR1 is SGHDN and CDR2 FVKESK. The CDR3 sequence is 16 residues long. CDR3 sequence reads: CASSQEDRANTGELFF. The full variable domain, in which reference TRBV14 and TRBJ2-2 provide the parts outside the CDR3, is EAGVTQFPSHSVIEKGQTVTLRCDPISGHDNLYWYRRVMGKEIKFLLHFVKESKQDESGMPNNRFLAERTGGTYSTLKVQPAELEDSGVYFCASSQEDRANTGELFFGEGSRLTVL.

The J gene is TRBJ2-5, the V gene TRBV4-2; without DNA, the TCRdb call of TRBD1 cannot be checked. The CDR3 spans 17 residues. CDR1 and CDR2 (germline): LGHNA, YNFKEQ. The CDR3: CASSPKRGRGAQETQYF.

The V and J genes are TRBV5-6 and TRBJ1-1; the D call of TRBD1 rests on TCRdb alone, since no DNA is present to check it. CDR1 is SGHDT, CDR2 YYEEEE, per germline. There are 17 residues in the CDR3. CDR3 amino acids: CASSLDVRGTLNTEAFF.